This T cell receptor (beta chain) was sequenced during a study of blood T cell repertoires in COVID-19. Trimming took 0 bases from V and 6 from J, leaving 14 bases between them. The CDR3 is 15 amino acids. Per the germline V gene, CDR1 is SGHNT and CDR2 is YYREEE (reference sequence). TCRdb's table, derived via immunoSEQ multiplex PCR, lists solely in-frame clones and lacks some. The data contain under 65,000 clones, roughly 90% of them singletons. The rearrangement links TRBV5-4 to TRBJ2-3, with a weak D call TRBD1 (6 bases). This TCR was sampled from a woman older than 75 with COVID-19, enrolled during active disease. Sequencing input: peripheral blood. CDR3 nucleotides: TGTGCCAGCAGCTTGGCCTCACAGGGAAGGGATACGCAGTATTTT. Encoded protein: CASSLASQGRDTQYF.